This T cell receptor beta chain appears in the sequencing data of a study of OX40 agonist ivuxolimab in advanced cancers. Study summary: With ivuxolimab, an agonistic anti-OX40 (CD134) antibody, patients were treated. Every 2 weeks, patients received ivuxolimab intravenously, dosed at 0.01 to 10 mg/kg.

Per germline, CDR1 SGHDT and CDR2 YYEEEE. Trimming shortened V by 6 bases and J by 2 bases, and 15 bases separated the two germline ends. The CDR3 extends over 14 amino acids. Patients were excluded for autoimmune disease history or systemic immunosuppression. Overall study results and limits: Determination of antigen specificity was not performed for the expanded peripheral T cells.

Profiled with immunoSEQ multiplex PCR; TCRdb holds only in-frame clones, not every one. The sample carries some 76,000 clones, over 90% recorded once. Worth noting for this clone: Antigen: not known.

The chain recombines TRBV5-6 with TRBJ2-7, with D unclear. The TCR was taken from an adult with an advanced solid tumor such as melanoma, head and neck, liver or kidney cancer. The source material was CD4+ or CD8+ T cells sorted from blood, sampled in a trial of the OX40 agonist ivuxolimab. The CDR3 sequence: CASISGKTPYEQYF. CDR3 sequence (DNA): TGTGCCAGCATCTCTGGTAAGACCCCCTACGAGCAGTACTTC.